The 27 T cell receptor beta chains below come from one sample, sequenced in a study of cytomegalovirus exposure and HLA in healthy donors. Method: immunoSEQ multiplex PCR; TCRdb's copy keeps in-frame clones and lacks some. The sample records about 200,000 clones, roughly three quarters being singletons. Sequenced input: PBMCs. The source is a woman aged 30 to 39 in good health and CMV-seronegative.

This chain joins TRBV6-1 and TRBJ1-4, with unresolved D. The CDR3 runs 14 residues. V lost 9 bases to trimming and J lost 8 bases, with 19 bases between them. Germline CDR1 MNHNS, CDR2 SASEGT. CDR3: CASRRPPGGEKLFF. CDR3 bases: TGTGCCAGTCGACGGCCGCCTGGAGGAGAAAAACTGTTTTTT.

The rearrangement links TRBV30 to TRBJ1-1; 11 bases align to TRBD1. J lost 4 bases, V lost 3 bases, and 1 base had no gene match. This CDR3 has 13 residues. The germline CDR1 and CDR2 sequences are GTSNPN and SVGIG (reference sequence). The DNA for the CDR3 is TGTGCCTGGAGGGGGACAGGGGGCACTGAAGCTTTCTTT. Protein: CAWRGTGGTEAFF.

This chain uses TRBV9 with TRBJ2-7; 10 nucleotides align to TRBD2. Germline V gene sequence: CDR1 SGDLS, CDR2 YYNGEE. CDR3 length: 15 amino acids. J lost 12 bases, V lost 0 bases, and 12 bases had no gene match. The chain's CDR3 is CASSVEGTSASPRYF. CDR3 bases: TGTGCCAGCAGCGTAGAAGGGACTAGCGCTTCCCCGAGGTACTTC.

The chain joins TRBV7-6 to TRBJ2-5; 7 bases map to TRBD2. The CDR3 extends over 16 amino acids. Germline V CDR1 and CDR2: SGHVS, FNYEAQ. V lost 0 bases and J lost 1; bases outside the gene matches: 5. Here the CDR3 reads CASSLAGGGTQETQYF. CDR3 nucleotides: TGTGCCAGCAGCTTAGCCGGGGGAGGGACCCAAGAGACCCAGTACTTC.

A few counts support this clone. The chain has TRBV5-4 and TRBJ2-5, with 8 bases lining up with TRBD1. V dropped 4 bases and J dropped 6; count of bases not matched to a gene: 5. The CDR3 is 13 residues long. The germline V gene has CDR1 SGHNT and CDR2 YYREEE (reference sequence). The CDR3 sequence: CASSPGGAKTQYF. Written as DNA, the CDR3 is TGTGCCAGCAGCCCAGGGGGCGCAAAGACCCAGTACTTC.

The CDR3 loop reads CASSSRYSPYEQYF. For the CDR3, the DNA is TGTGCCAGCAGCTCCCGGTACAGCCCATACGAGCAGTACTTC. The genes are TRBV7-9 and TRBJ2-7, with unresolved D. The CDR3 is 14 residues long. Germline V gene sequence: CDR1 SEHNR, CDR2 FQNEAQ (reference sequence). Trimming pared 4 bases from V and 4 bases from J, leaving 14 bases between.

This clone showed up just a few times. The J gene is TRBJ1-6, the V gene TRBV27; 9 bases are a match to TRBD1. In germline, CDR1 is MNHEY, CDR2 SMNVEV (reference sequence). The CDR3 has 17 amino acids. V lost 2 bases, J lost 8 bases, and 10 bases stayed unmatched. The CDR3 coding sequence is TGTGCCAGCAGTTTACCCCGTAGGGACAGGGTATATTCACCCCTCCACTTT. It is translated as CASSLPRRDRVYSPLHF.

The chain uses TRBV6-5 and TRBJ2-5, with 7 bases lining up with TRBD1. V dropped 2 bases and J dropped 2; count of bases not matched to a gene: 8. CDR3 length equals 16 residues. The germline CDR1 and CDR2 sequences are MNHEY and SVGAGI. The CDR3 reads CASSYPTQGSQETQYF. The CDR3 nucleotides read TGTGCCAGCAGTTACCCGACACAGGGGAGTCAAGAGACCCAGTACTTC.

The genes are TRBV5-4 and TRBJ2-1; the D gene is possibly TRBD2 (6 bases). Germline assignment: CDR1 SGHNT and CDR2 YYREEE (reference sequence). The length of the CDR3 is 16 residues. Deletions cut 4 bases from V and 1 base from J, with 15 bases between. CDR3 region: CASSPAGKRSYNEQFF. The CDR3 bases are TGTGCCAGCAGCCCGGCGGGGAAGAGGTCCTACAATGAGCAGTTCTTC.

This clone was observed a handful of times. This sequence joins TRBV30 and TRBJ1-1; no clear D gene. Germline lookup yields CDR1 GTSNPN and CDR2 SVGIG (reference sequence). The CDR3 has 13 residues. Trimming shortened V by 4 bases and J by 0 bases, and 9 bases separated the two germline ends. The CDR3: CAWTLQMNTEAFF. CDR3 DNA sequence: TGTGCCTGGACGCTCCAGATGAACACTGAAGCTTTCTTT.

V is TRBV18 and J is TRBJ2-7, with TRBD1 as a possible D gene (6 bases). The germline V gene has CDR1 KGHSH and CDR2 LQKENI. The CDR3 length is 15 residues. Trimming removed 1 base from V and 5 bases from J, with 15 bases in between. The DNA for the CDR3 is TGTGCCAGCTCACCACTTGGGGGCCCCCCCAACGAGCAGTACTTC. Translation gives CASSPLGGPPNEQYF.

The CDR3 spells CASSQDIDRTTGELFF. DNA for the CDR3: TGCGCCAGCAGCCAAGATATTGATCGGACAACCGGGGAGCTGTTTTTT. The chain carries TRBV4-1 and TRBJ2-2; D perhaps matches TRBD1 (5 bases). V was cut by 0 bases and J by 5 bases, with 13 bases left in between. Germline-derived CDR1 and CDR2 are MGHRA and YSYEKL. CDR3 size: 16 residues.

The chain links TRBV10-3 to TRBJ2-3, with a weak D call TRBD1 (6 bases). The CDR3 length is 15 residues. Germline V lookup: CDR1 ENHRY, CDR2 SYGVKD. V lost 5 bases to trimming and J lost 4 bases, with 16 bases between them. CDR3 region: CAISPQGSPPDTQYF. The CDR3 nucleotides are TGTGCCATCAGTCCACAGGGTAGTCCCCCAGATACGCAGTATTTT.

The rearrangement links TRBV27 to TRBJ1-2; no firm D call. V was trimmed by 6 bases and J by 3 bases, leaving 8 bases between them. Germline assignment: CDR1 MNHEY and CDR2 SMNVEV (reference sequence). The CDR3 loop spans 12 amino acids. The CDR3 sequence is CASSDTDYGYTF. Here the CDR3 DNA reads TGTGCCAGCAGCGATACTGACTATGGCTACACCTTC.

The chain recombines TRBV10-1 with TRBJ2-1, with TRBD2 matching over 8 bases. The V gene end was trimmed by 7 bases and the J gene end by 4 bases; junction bases not matched to a gene: 6. The CDR3 is 14 amino acids. Germline assignment: CDR1 WNHNN and CDR2 SYGVQD (reference sequence). CDR3 sequence: CASTPGLGYNEQFF. The CDR3 DNA reads as TGCGCCAGCACACCGGGACTAGGTTACAATGAGCAGTTCTTC.

The rearrangement links TRBV5-8 to TRBJ1-2, with D possibly TRBD1 on 6 matching bases. The V end was cut by 2 bases, the J end by 7 bases, with 12 bases between. CDR1 and CDR2 from the germline V gene are SGHTS and YDEGEE. The CDR3 sequence is 13 residues long. The CDR3 loop is CASSLQGFPGYTF. In DNA form, the CDR3 reads TGTGCCAGCAGCTTACAGGGTTTTCCTGGCTACACCTTC.

This sequence joins TRBV30 and TRBJ2-7, with 7 bases aligning to TRBD2. The CDR3 totals 13 residues. CDR1 and CDR2 (germline): GTSNPN, SVGIG (reference sequence). The V segment lost 7 bases and the J segment 2 bases; nucleotides outside the gene matches: 8. CDR3 loop: CASKRGSTYEQYF. The CDR3 nucleotides read TGTGCCTCGAAGCGGGGAAGCACCTACGAGCAGTACTTC.

The rearrangement uses TRBV5-1 and TRBJ1-2; D may be TRBD1 (5 bases). This CDR3 has 13 residues. CDR1 is SGHRS, CDR2 YFSETQ, per germline. V gave up 6 bases and J gave up 0 bases, with 9 bases separating them. CDR3 protein: CASTDRANYGYTF. The DNA of the CDR3 is TGCGCCAGCACCGACAGAGCTAACTATGGCTACACCTTC.

This clone was counted once. This chain uses TRBV7-2 with TRBJ2-1, with D tentatively TRBD2 (6 bases). V lost 1 base and J 0 bases, leaving 10 bases between the germline ends. The CDR3 length is 16 residues. Germline CDR1 SGHTA, CDR2 FQGNSA. CDR3 sequence (DNA): TGTGCCAGCAGCTTAGGCGGCGGGACCTCCTACAATGAGCAGTTCTTC. It encodes CASSLGGGTSYNEQFF. The complete variable domain, with remaining parts taken from reference TRBV7-2 and TRBJ2-1, reads GAGVSQSPSNKVTEKGKDVELRCDPISGHTALYWYRQSLGQGLEFLIYFQGNSAPDKSGLPSDRFSAERTGGSVSTLTIQRTQQEDSAVYLCASSLGGGTSYNEQFFGPGTRLTVL.

This chain uses TRBV11-2 with TRBJ2-1; a weak D match, TRBD2 (5 bases). The CDR3 covers 16 residues. The V gene lost 0 bases and the J gene lost 0 bases, with 9 bases spanning the gap. Germline assignment: CDR1 SGHAT and CDR2 FQNNGV. CDR3 protein: CASSLDIGVSYNEQFF. CDR3 coding DNA: TGTGCCAGCAGCTTAGATATCGGGGTCTCCTACAATGAGCAGTTCTTC.

This clone occurred once. CDR3 sequence: CATREGQGDPYEQYF. The DNA of the CDR3 is TGTGCCACTCGTGAGGGGCAGGGGGACCCCTACGAGCAGTACTTC. This chain links TRBV9 with TRBJ2-7, with TRBD1 matching 7 bases. The V gene end was trimmed by 9 bases and the J gene end by 2 bases; junction bases not matched to a gene: 14. This CDR3 region has 15 residues. CDR1 SGDLS and CDR2 YYNGEE come from the germline V gene.

The chain couples TRBV27 to TRBJ2-6; 8 positions match TRBD1. CDR3 length: 17 amino acids. Germline values: CDR1 MNHEY, CDR2 SMNVEV (reference sequence). V gave up 5 bases and J gave up 0 bases; unmatched junction bases: 6. CDR3 in DNA: TGTGCCAGCAGTATCGGACAGGGTTTCTCTGGGGCCAACGTCCTGACTTTC. Encoded protein: CASSIGQGFSGANVLTF.

This rearrangement joins TRBV10-1 to TRBJ2-7; 10 positions match TRBD2. Germline V gene data show CDR1 as WNHNN and CDR2 as SYGVQD (reference sequence). The CDR3 sequence is 15 residues long. V lost 4 bases and J lost 2; bases outside the gene matches: 5. The DNA for the CDR3 is TGCGCCAGCAGTGTTTCTAGCGGGGGAACCTACGAGCAGTACTTC. Translation: CASSVSSGGTYEQYF.

The V gene is TRBV19, the J gene TRBJ2-7; 8 bases align to TRBD1. Germline V gene sequence: CDR1 LNHDA, CDR2 SQIVND (reference sequence). The J segment lost 3 bases and the V segment lost 6 bases, leaving 7 bases of the junction unmatched. CDR3 length: 14 residues. The CDR3 coding sequence is TGTGCCAGTAGGCCGGGACAGGTTAGCTACGAGCAGTACTTC. Its protein product is CASRPGQVSYEQYF.

The genes are TRBV29-1 and TRBJ2-3; D possibly corresponds to TRBD2 (6 bases). The CDR3 contains 11 residues. CDR1 and CDR2 from the germline V gene are SQVTM and ANQGSEA. The V end lost 7 bases, the J end lost 2 bases, and 7 bases lay between the germline ends. The CDR3 nucleotides read TGCAGCGGCGGGACCACAGATACGCAGTATTTT. Translation: CSGGTTDTQYF.

The rearrangement joins TRBV14 to TRBJ2-7, with D possibly matching TRBD1 (6 bases). Trimming cost V 0 bases and J 9 bases, with 12 bases left between them. Germline values: CDR1 SGHDN, CDR2 FVKESK. The CDR3 is 13 amino acids. Written as DNA, the CDR3 is TGTGCCAGCAGCCAAGATAGGCAGGGGATGCAGTACTTC. It is translated as CASSQDRQGMQYF.

The rearrangement links TRBV5-6 to TRBJ1-1; 7 nucleotides match TRBD1. The CDR3 loop spans 15 amino acids. The germline V gene encodes CDR1 SGHDT and CDR2 YYEEEE. V lost 2 bases to trimming and J lost 1 base; unmatched junction nucleotides: 5. This chain's CDR3 is CASSFLQGSNTEAFF. The CDR3 DNA is TGTGCCAGCAGCTTTTTACAGGGGTCGAACACTGAAGCTTTCTTT. The full variable domain, completed using reference TRBV5-6 and TRBJ1-1, is DAGVTQSPTHLIKTRGQQVTLRCSPKSGHDTVSWYQQALGQGPQFIFQYYEEEERQRGNFPDRFSGHQFPNYSSELNVNALLLGDSALYLCASSFLQGSNTEAFFGQGTRLTVV.